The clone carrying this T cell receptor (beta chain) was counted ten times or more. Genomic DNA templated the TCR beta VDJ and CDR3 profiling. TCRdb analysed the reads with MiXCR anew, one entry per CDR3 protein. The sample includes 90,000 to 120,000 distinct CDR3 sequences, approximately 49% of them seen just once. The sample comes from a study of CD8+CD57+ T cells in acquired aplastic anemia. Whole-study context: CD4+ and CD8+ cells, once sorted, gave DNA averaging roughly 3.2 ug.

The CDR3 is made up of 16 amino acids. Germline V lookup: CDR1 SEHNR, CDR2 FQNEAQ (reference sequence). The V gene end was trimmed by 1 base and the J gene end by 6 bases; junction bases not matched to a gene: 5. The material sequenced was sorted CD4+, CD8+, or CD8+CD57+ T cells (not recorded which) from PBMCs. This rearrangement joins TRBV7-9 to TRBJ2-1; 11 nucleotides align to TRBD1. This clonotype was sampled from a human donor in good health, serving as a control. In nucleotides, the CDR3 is TGTGCCAGCAGCTTAGAGGGACAGGGGGAGGGCAATGAGCAGTTCTTC. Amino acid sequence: CASSLEGQGEGNEQFF.